This T cell receptor beta chain appears in the sequencing data of a study of human T cells and chemical hapten exposure. On the study more broadly: Readings were taken at 6 days from patch tests that had applied 0.01% DPC to the upper back. The study's findings and limits: Clustering by CDR3 similarity yielded significantly more large clusters from expanded TCRs than controls.

Using its own MiXCR run on the RACE reads, TCRdb lists one record per CDR3 protein. Here the sample spans about 380,000 distinct CDR3 sequences, 4.8% being singletons. This clonotype was picked up a small number of times. The antigen is unknown. The sample's time point: patch test 1, 2 weeks after DPC sensitization. Treatment here: therapeutic diphenylcyclopropenone sensitization with weekly scalp DPC. The sample consisted of whole blood, taken in connection with sensitization to the hapten diphenylcyclopropenone (DPC). The receptor's source is a woman aged 45-59 years with alopecia areata. Some clones in this sample may be carry-over from other donors' samples.

CDR3: CASSLVGLNTGELFF. As DNA, the CDR3 is TGTGCCAGCAGCTTGGTGGGGTTAAACACCGGGGAGCTGTTTTTT. The chain has TRBV5-4 and TRBJ2-2; D is ambiguous. The CDR3 totals 15 residues. Deletions cut 0 bases from V and 2 bases from J, with 8 bases between. The germline V gene encodes CDR1 SGHNT and CDR2 YYREEE (reference sequence).